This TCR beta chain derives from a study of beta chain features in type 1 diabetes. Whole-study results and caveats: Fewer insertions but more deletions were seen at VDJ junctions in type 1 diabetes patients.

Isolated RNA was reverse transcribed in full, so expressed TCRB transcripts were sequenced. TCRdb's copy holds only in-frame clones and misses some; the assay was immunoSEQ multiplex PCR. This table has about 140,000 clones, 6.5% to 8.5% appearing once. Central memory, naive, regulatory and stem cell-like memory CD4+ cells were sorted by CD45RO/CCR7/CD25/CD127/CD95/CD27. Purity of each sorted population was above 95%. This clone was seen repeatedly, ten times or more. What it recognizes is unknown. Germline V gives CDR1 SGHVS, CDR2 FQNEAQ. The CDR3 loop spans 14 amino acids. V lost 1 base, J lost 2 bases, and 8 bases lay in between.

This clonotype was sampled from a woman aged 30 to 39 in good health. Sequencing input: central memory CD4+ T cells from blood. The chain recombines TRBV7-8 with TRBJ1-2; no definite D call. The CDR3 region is CASSLVGRNYGYTF. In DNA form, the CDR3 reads TGTGCCAGCAGCTTAGTTGGCAGGAACTATGGCTACACCTTC. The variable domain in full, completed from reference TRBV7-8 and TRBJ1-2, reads GAGVSQSPRYKVAKRGQDVALRCDPISGHVSLFWYQQALGQGPEFLTYFQNEAQLDKSGLPSDRFFAERPEGSVSTLKIQRTQQEDSAVYLCASSLVGRNYGYTFGSGTRLTVV.